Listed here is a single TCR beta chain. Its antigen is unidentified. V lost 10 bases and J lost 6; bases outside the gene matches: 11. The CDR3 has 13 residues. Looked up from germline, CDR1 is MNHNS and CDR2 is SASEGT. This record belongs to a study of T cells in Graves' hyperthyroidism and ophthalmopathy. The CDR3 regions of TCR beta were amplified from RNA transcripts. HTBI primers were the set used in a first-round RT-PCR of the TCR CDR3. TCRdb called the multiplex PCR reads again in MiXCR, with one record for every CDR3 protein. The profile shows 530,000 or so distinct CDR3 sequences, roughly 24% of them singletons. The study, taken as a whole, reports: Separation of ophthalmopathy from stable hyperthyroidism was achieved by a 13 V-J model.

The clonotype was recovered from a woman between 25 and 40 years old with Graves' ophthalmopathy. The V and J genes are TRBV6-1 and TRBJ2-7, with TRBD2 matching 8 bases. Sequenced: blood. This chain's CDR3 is CATLDSLAGEQYF. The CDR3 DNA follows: TGTGCCACCCTGGACTCCCTAGCGGGCGAGCAGTACTTC.